The rows below give T cell receptor beta chains drawn from one sample of a study of blood T cell repertoires in COVID-19. The repertoire was sequenced with immunoSEQ multiplex PCR; TCRdb's copy has only in-frame clones and lacks some. This table holds about 38,000 clones, roughly 87% found once. The sequenced sample consisted of peripheral blood. The receptors were gathered from a human donor in a cohort sampled during active COVID-19. CDR3s include the opening cysteine and the closing phenylalanine or tryptophan. A D gene is named only where the DNA matches it firmly. Size is omitted from some rows. Given values are once, few, many or a class for expanded clones.

J,D,size,V,CDR3,DNA
TRBJ2-3,TRBD2,-,TRBV7-3,CASSQTSGSTDTQYF,TGTGCCAGCAGCCAAACTAGCGGGAGCACAGATACGCAGTATTTT
TRBJ1-1,-,-,TRBV5-1,CASSPWTAVNTEAFF,TGCGCCAGCAGCCCTTGGACAGCCGTTAACACTGAAGCTTTCTTT
TRBJ1-5,-,-,TRBV19,CASSPILGGVRLSNQPQHF,TGTGCCAGTAGTCCCATATTGGGGGGGGTAAGACTGAGCAATCAGCCCCAGCATTTT
TRBJ1-4,-,once,TRBV20-1,CSASPPGTPNEKLFF,TGCAGTGCTAGTCCCCCCGGGACACCAAATGAAAAACTGTTTTTT
TRBJ1-3,TRBD1,few,TRBV2,CASSRSGTGFGTIYF,TGTGCCAGCAGCCGCTCCGGGACAGGGTTTGGCACCATATATTTT
TRBJ2-1,-,-,TRBV7-8,CASSLIDEQFF,TGTGCCAGCAGCTTAATCGATGAGCAGTTCTTC
TRBJ2-7,TRBD1,once,TRBV5-1,CASGTGTGRYEQYF,TGCGCCAGCGGCACCGGGACAGGACGTTACGAGCAGTACTTC
TRBJ2-5,-,-,TRBV10-1,CASSDPSEKETQYF,TGCGCCAGCAGTGACCCTAGCGAAAAAGAGACCCAGTACTTC
TRBJ1-5,-,-,TRBV21-1,CASNKGAYGNQPQHF,TGTGCCAGCAACAAGGGGGCGTATGGCAATCAGCCCCAGCATTTT
TRBJ2-3,-,-,TRBV5-6,CASSLVAGTWGHTDTQYF,TGTGCCAGCAGCTTGGTGGCGGGCACCTGGGGGCACACAGATACGCAGTATTTT
TRBJ2-3,-,-,TRBV7-2,CASSLTPKDTQYF,TGTGCCAGCAGCTTGACACCGAAAGATACGCAGTATTTT
TRBJ2-3,-,-,TRBV10-3,CAIKTGSTDTQYF,TGTGCCATCAAAACAGGTAGCACAGATACGCAGTATTTT
TRBJ2-3,TRBD2,-,TRBV24-1,CATSDLQAGDTDTQYF,TGTGCCACCAGTGATTTGCAAGCGGGGGACACAGATACGCAGTATTTT
TRBJ2-5,-,-,TRBV11-1,CASSPGTQRGETQYF,TGTGCCAGCAGCCCAGGGACTCAACGCGGCGAGACCCAGTACTTC
TRBJ1-5,TRBD1,-,TRBV10-2,CASSLTGTGDQPQHF,TGCGCCAGCAGTCTAACCGGGACAGGGGATCAGCCCCAGCATTTT
TRBJ1-1,-,-,TRBV19,CASSIQVNTEAFF,TGTGCCAGTAGTATACAGGTAAACACTGAAGCTTTCTTT
TRBJ2-3,-,-,TRBV15,CATSRGQGSDTQYF,TGTGCCACCAGCAGAGGCCAGGGTTCAGATACGCAGTATTTT
TRBJ2-1,-,-,TRBV7-9,CASSVQGNEQFF,TGTGCCAGCAGCGTACAGGGCAATGAGCAGTTCTTC
TRBJ1-6,-,-,TRBV5-6,CASSPDTFNSPLHF,TGTGCCAGCAGCCCAGACACCTTCAATTCACCCCTCCACTTT